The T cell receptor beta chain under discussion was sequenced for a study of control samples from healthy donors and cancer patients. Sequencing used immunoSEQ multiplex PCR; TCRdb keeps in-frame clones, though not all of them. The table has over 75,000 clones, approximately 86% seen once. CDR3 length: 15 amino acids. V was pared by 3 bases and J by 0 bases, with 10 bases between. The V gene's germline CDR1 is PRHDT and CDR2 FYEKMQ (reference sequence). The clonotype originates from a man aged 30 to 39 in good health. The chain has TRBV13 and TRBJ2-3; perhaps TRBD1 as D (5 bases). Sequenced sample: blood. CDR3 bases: TGTGCCAGCAGCTTTCAGGGAACCAGCACAGATACGCAGTATTTT. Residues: CASSFQGTSTDTQYF. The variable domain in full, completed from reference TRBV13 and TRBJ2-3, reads AAGVIQSPRHLIKEKRETATLKCYPIPRHDTVYWYQQGPGQDPQFLISFYEKMQSDKGSIPDRFSAQQFSDYHSELNMSSLELGDSALYFCASSFQGTSTDTQYFGPGTRLTVL.